This passage covers 15 T cell receptor beta chains from one sample sequenced in a study of CD8+CD57+ T cells in acquired aplastic anemia. For sequencing, patients were chosen who had shown expansion of CD8+CD57+ cells by flow cytometry. TCR beta VDJ combinations and CDR3 sequences were profiled from genomic DNA. TCRdb re-analysed the reads in MiXCR, keeping a single row per CDR3 protein. Of some 170,000 distinct CDR3 sequences in the sample, roughly three fifths were seen once. Sequencing used sorted CD4+, CD8+, or CD8+CD57+ T cells (not recorded which) from PBMCs. These receptors were collected from a human donor with aplastic anemia.

Remarks on this clonotype: The junction and the germline gene differ at one end; a read error may be behind it. The V call is TRBV7-2, the J call TRBJ2-3; 10 nucleotides match TRBD2. CDR1 is SGHTA, CDR2 FQGNSA, per germline. The CDR3 runs 18 residues. The CDR3 region is CASGLSGWATSGTDTQYF. The CDR3 DNA reads TGTGCCAGCGGCTTATCCGGGTGGGCGACTAGCGGGACAGATACGCAGTATTTT.

The chain joins TRBV7-8 to TRBJ2-1; TRBD2 matches 10 bases. The CDR3 is made up of 16 amino acids. CDR1 is SGHVS, CDR2 FQNEAQ, per germline. Trimming cost V 2 bases and J 6 bases; bases outside gene matches: 7. The DNA of the CDR3 is TGTGCCAGCAGCTTACGTTACACTAGCGGGATCAATGAGCAGTTCTTC. Translated, it gives CASSLRYTSGINEQFF.

The chain recombines TRBV5-6 with TRBJ2-1; D is perhaps TRBD2 (6 bases). The V and J ends lost 3 bases and 2 bases respectively, with 15 bases between them. CDR1 and CDR2 (germline): SGHDT, YYEEEE. CDR3 length equals 16 residues. CDR3 bases: TGTGCCAGCAGCTGTCTCTTCGGGGAGGCCTACAATGAGCAGTTCTTC. It specifies CASSCLFGEAYNEQFF.

In this sample, this clonotype turned up a few times. The genes are TRBV7-3 and TRBJ2-5; TRBD2 is a possible D gene (6 bases). CDR3 length equals 14 residues. Germline CDR1 reads SGHTA; CDR2 reads FQGTGA. The ends were cut back, 3 bases at V and 1 base at J, with 9 bases in the middle. CDR3 residues: CASSFGGTQETQYF. DNA for the CDR3: TGTGCCAGCAGCTTCGGAGGGACCCAAGAGACCCAGTACTTC.

CDR3 residues: CASSARQGVSNQPQHF. The CDR3 coding sequence is TGTGCCAGTAGTGCTAGACAGGGGGTGAGCAATCAGCCCCAGCATTTT. This chain links TRBV19 with TRBJ1-5, with 9 bases aligning to TRBD1. Germline V gives CDR1 LNHDA, CDR2 SQIVND (reference sequence). This CDR3 has 16 amino acids. Germline trimming cut 5 bases from V and 1 base from J; bases unmatched to any gene: 6.

The chain employs TRBV2 and TRBJ2-1; TRBD2 matches at 8 bases. The V gene end was trimmed by 6 bases and the J gene end by 4 bases; junction bases not matched to a gene: 2. Germline loops: CDR1 SNHLY, CDR2 FYNNEI. The CDR3 spans 13 residues. This CDR3 reads CASSGGGYNEQFF. The CDR3, as DNA: TGTGCCAGCAGCGGGGGGGGATACAATGAGCAGTTCTTC.

This clonotype was detected once. J is TRBJ1-3 and V is TRBV25-1; no reliable D call. V lost 7 bases, J lost 0 bases, and 13 bases lay in between. The CDR3 is 15 amino acids. Germline V gives CDR1 MGHDK, CDR2 SYGVNS. The chain's CDR3 is CASTHGKNSGNTIYF. CDR3 in DNA: TGTGCCAGCACGCATGGTAAGAACTCTGGAAACACCATATATTTT. Full variable domain (missing parts from reference TRBV25-1 and TRBJ1-3): EADIYQTPRYLVIGTGKKITLECSQTMGHDKMYWYQQDPGMELHLIHYSYGVNSTEKGDLSSESTVSRIRTEHFPLTLESARPSHTSQYLCASTHGKNSGNTIYFGEGSWLTVV.

In the case of this clonotype: A much larger clone lies a single base off, so this may be a read error. The chain is built from TRBV4-1 and TRBJ1-1; a weak D match, TRBD1 (5 bases). V dropped 4 bases and J dropped 5 bases, with 14 bases sitting between them. Per germline, CDR1 MGHRA and CDR2 YSYEKL. This CDR3 spans 14 amino acids. The CDR3 nucleotides read TGCGCCAGCAGCCCCCGGACATGGGGGACTGAAGCTTTCTTT. This encodes CASSPRTWGTEAFF.

This clonotype was recorded at least ten times. V gene TRBV20-1 combines with J gene TRBJ1-2, with a weak D call TRBD1 (6 bases). Per the germline V gene, CDR1 is DFQATT and CDR2 is SNEGSKA (reference sequence). There are 14 residues in the CDR3. With 1 base removed from V and 5 bases from J, the gap between germline ends came to 14 bases. For the CDR3, the DNA is TGCAGTGCTAGAGTTGTAACAGGGCGATATGGCTACACCTTC. Encoded protein: CSARVVTGRYGYTF.

This clonotype occurred a few times. The rearrangement links TRBV20-1 to TRBJ1-2, with D maybe TRBD1 (5 bases). This CDR3 is built from 14 residues. V lost 6 bases and J lost 6, with 20 bases in between. Germline-derived CDR1 and CDR2 are DFQATT and SNEGSKA (reference sequence). CDR3 in amino acids: CSAEGRSLVHGYTF. The CDR3 DNA is TGCAGTGCCGAGGGGCGCAGCCTTGTTCATGGCTACACCTTC.

The chain links TRBV29-1 to TRBJ2-5, with 8 bases identical to TRBD1. Germline loops: CDR1 SQVTM, CDR2 ANQGSEA. J lost 5 bases, V lost 5 bases, and 7 bases had no gene match. CDR3 length: 13 amino acids. The CDR3 loop is CSVQTGELETQYF. CDR3 bases: TGCAGCGTTCAGACAGGGGAACTCGAGACCCAGTACTTC.

The CDR3 DNA is TGTGCCAGTAGTAACCGCACAGGGGGCTCCTACGAGCAGTACTTC. Its translation is CASSNRTGGSYEQYF. This chain connects TRBV19 to TRBJ2-7, with TRBD1 matching over 8 bases. The germline V gene has CDR1 LNHDA and CDR2 SQIVND (reference sequence). J lost 0 bases, V lost 4 bases, and 5 bases had no gene match. The CDR3 loop spans 15 amino acids. Filled out from reference TRBV19 and TRBJ2-7, the complete variable domain reads DGGITQSPKYLFRKEGQNVTLSCEQNLNHDAMYWYRQDPGQGLRLIYYSQIVNDFQKGDIAEGYSVSREKKESFPLTVTSAQKNPTAFYLCASSNRTGGSYEQYFGPGTRLTVT.

This clonotype was detected ten times or more. V and J are TRBV7-9 and TRBJ2-5; D perhaps matches TRBD1 (5 bases). Trimming cost V 3 bases and J 4 bases, with 9 bases left between them. The CDR3 is 13 residues long. In germline, CDR1 is SEHNR, CDR2 FQNEAQ (reference sequence). In nucleotides, the CDR3 is TGTGCCAGCAGCTTGGCAGGGATAGAGACCCAGTACTTC. Amino acid sequence: CASSLAGIETQYF.

This chain connects TRBV7-9 to TRBJ2-7, with 9 nucleotides matching TRBD1. Trimming at V came to 5 bases and at J to 5 bases, leaving 7 bases not matched to a gene. The germline V gene has CDR1 SEHNR and CDR2 FQNEAQ (reference sequence). The CDR3 spans 14 residues. The chain's CDR3 is CASSPGTGRNEQYF. The DNA of the CDR3 is TGTGCCAGCAGCCCCGGGACAGGGAGAAACGAGCAGTACTTC. The full variable domain, completed using reference TRBV7-9 and TRBJ2-7, is DTGVSQNPRHKITKRGQNVTFRCDPISEHNRLYWYRQTLGQGPEFLTYFQNEAQLEKSRLLSDRFSAERPKGSFSTLEIQRTEQGDSAMYLCASSPGTGRNEQYFGPGTRLTVT.

This chain uses TRBV5-6 with TRBJ2-7; no firm D call. The CDR3 runs to 11 residues. V was pared by 3 bases and J by 5 bases, with 6 bases between. CDR1 is SGHDT, CDR2 YYEEEE, per germline. CDR3 DNA sequence: TGTGCCAGCAGCTCGTCGAACGAGCAGTACTTC. It encodes CASSSSNEQYF.